The clone carrying this T cell receptor beta chain showed up just once. In the authors' workflow: Nucleated cell counts were estimated from reference gene primer amplification. TCRdb's table, derived via immunoSEQ multiplex PCR, lists solely in-frame clones and lacks some. That table supplies the V and J calls and clone size; D and trimming were determined from the DNA. The profile shows around 300,000 clones, around 87% of them singletons. The data are from a study of blood T cell repertoires in COVID-19. About the study: PBMCs, B-cell-depleted T cells, or T cells were the source of the cDNA or gDNA that made up the material.

Germline loops: CDR1 SNHLY, CDR2 FYNNEI. With 9 bases removed from V and 5 bases from J, the gap between germline ends came to 25 bases. This CDR3 is 16 amino acids long. The sequence was collected from a man over 45 with active or convalescent COVID-19. The rearrangement uses TRBV2 and TRBJ2-5; perhaps TRBD2 as D (6 bases). The sample was peripheral blood. CDR3 nucleotides: TGTGCCAGAGACCCCATCCCGGGGGAGGTGGGGGAGACCCAGTACTTC. Translation gives CARDPIPGEVGETQYF.